The next 8 T cell receptor beta chains were all read from a single sample in a study of radiotherapy plus CTLA-4 blockade in lung cancer (dated by TCRdb to the late 2010s). To prepare the library, the immunoSEQ multiplex PCR assay was applied. This is the immuneACCESS table as TCRdb keeps it, with only in-frame sequences that have V and J called. A part of the clones is gone; compared with another copy, unresolved V genes explain less than half, and the rest is unexplained. The sample records about 93,000 clones, roughly 88% of which are singletons. The leading ten clones occupy more than 4.5% of the sample. The input for sequencing was peripheral blood, taken from a patient treated with radiotherapy plus ipilimumab. These receptors all come from a human donor with non-small cell lung cancer that progressed on radiotherapy plus ipilimumab.

The chain combines TRBV11-2 with TRBJ1-4; TRBD1 matches 7 bases. This CDR3 has 14 residues. Losses at the gene ends were 3 bases for V and 12 bases for J; bases not matched to a gene: 10. CDR1 SGHAT and CDR2 FQNNGV come from the germline V gene. CDR3 residues: CASSFDRAGGELFF. CDR3 coding DNA: TGTGCCAGCAGCTTCGACAGGGCGGGGGGGGAACTGTTTTTT.

The J gene is TRBJ2-3, the V gene TRBV7-6; 15 nucleotides line up with TRBD2. There are 18 residues in the CDR3. V shed 5 bases and J 0 bases; nucleotides not matched to a gene: 6. CDR1 SGHVS and CDR2 FNYEAQ come from the germline V gene. In nucleotides, the CDR3 is TGTGCCAGCAGCCAGGGACTAGCGGGAGGTGGTAGCACAGATACGCAGTATTTT. Translation gives CASSQGLAGGGSTDTQYF.

This clone came up once. The gene calls are TRBV18 and TRBJ2-3, with 7 nucleotides matching TRBD1. The CDR3 length is 15 residues. Germline CDR1 reads KGHSH; CDR2 reads LQKENI. V shed 6 bases, J shed 4 bases, and the junction held 10 bases outside the gene matches. CDR3 DNA: TGTGCCAGCTCTCCGGGGACAGCCCTCGCAGATACGCAGTATTTT. Translated, it gives CASSPGTALADTQYF.

V gene TRBV4-2 combines with J gene TRBJ2-1, with 7 positions matching TRBD2. CDR3 length: 15 amino acids. J gave up 1 base and V 3 bases, and 3 bases lay outside the gene matches. The germline gives CDR1 LGHNA, CDR2 YNFKEQ. The CDR3 nucleotides read TGTGCCAGCAGCCAGCTTAGCGGGTCCTACAATGAGCAGTTCTTC. Translation gives CASSQLSGSYNEQFF.

This clone was counted only a few times. The chain links TRBV5-1 to TRBJ2-5; weak D call: TRBD1 (6 bases). The CDR3 length is 14 residues. V gave up 0 bases and J gave up 3 bases, with 9 bases separating them. Germline-derived CDR1 and CDR2 are SGHRS and YFSETQ. CDR3 nucleotides: TGCGCCAGCAGCTTGGGTGGGGGCGAAGAGACCCAGTACTTC. This translates into CASSLGGGEETQYF.

This chain joins TRBV6-5 and TRBJ1-2, with unresolved D. V lost 7 bases and J 4 bases, leaving 19 bases between the germline ends. The CDR3 has 15 residues. Per the germline V gene, CDR1 is MNHEY and CDR2 is SVGAGI. The CDR3: CASMSLRWGAYGYTF. The CDR3 bases are TGTGCCAGCATGTCCCTCCGTTGGGGTGCCTATGGCTACACCTTC.

V usage is TRBV5-4 and J usage is TRBJ2-5, with 12 bases aligning to TRBD2. Germline CDR1 reads SGHNT; CDR2 reads YYREEE (reference sequence). Trimming removed 4 bases from V and 1 base from J; junction bases left unmatched: 2. This CDR3 comprises 15 residues. The CDR3 nucleotides read TGTGCCAGCAGCGGACTAGCGGGGAGCCAAGAGACCCAGTACTTC. It specifies CASSGLAGSQETQYF.

This clone was detected once. Written as DNA, the CDR3 is TGTGCCAGCAACACCGGGACACCTGATACCTACGAGCAGTACTTC. This codes for CASNTGTPDTYEQYF. The chain uses TRBV6-1 and TRBJ2-7, with D possibly being TRBD1 (6 bases). The CDR3 has 15 amino acids. Looked up from germline, CDR1 is MNHNS and CDR2 is SASEGT. Trimming removed 7 bases from V and 2 bases from J, with 18 bases in between.